A single sample gave rise to the 7 T cell receptor beta chains below, sequenced in a study of PD-1 blockade in classical Hodgkin lymphoma. Measured with immunoSEQ multiplex PCR; TCRdb has only the in-frame clones, and not every one. The sample carries tens of thousands of clones, roughly 80% recorded once. Each patient's relapse followed autologous stem cell transplantation, and brentuximab vedotin exposure varied. The sample in question was peripheral blood mononuclear cells (PBMCs), obtained at baseline. Source of these receptors: a human donor with classical Hodgkin lymphoma.

This chain connects TRBV19 to TRBJ2-1, with D possibly TRBD2 on 5 matching bases. Deletions cut 0 bases from V and 4 bases from J, with 10 bases between. CDR1 is LNHDA, CDR2 SQIVND, per germline (reference sequence). The CDR3 contains 15 residues. For the CDR3, the DNA is TGTGCCAGTAGTATAGATGAGGGATCATACAATGAGCAGTTCTTC. Protein product: CASSIDEGSYNEQFF.

The chain is built from TRBV5-5 and TRBJ1-1; TRBD1 is a possible D gene (5 bases). V lost 4 bases and J lost 1, with 14 bases in between. Germline assignment: CDR1 SGHKS and CDR2 YYEKEE (reference sequence). The CDR3 is 15 residues long. The CDR3 reads CASSIGLGQNTEAFF. The CDR3 coding sequence is TGTGCCAGCAGCATCGGTCTCGGACAGAACACTGAAGCTTTCTTT.

This chain links TRBV30 with TRBJ2-7; maybe TRBD2 (6 bases). Trimming took off 7 bases at V and 3 bases at J, with 10 bases between the two ends. The CDR3 has 11 amino acids. Germline V gene data show CDR1 as GTSNPN and CDR2 as SVGIG (reference sequence). The CDR3 DNA is TGTGCCTTCTCGGGGGTCTACGAGCAGTACTTC. It translates to CAFSGVYEQYF.

The count of this clone is one. The chain couples TRBV7-9 to TRBJ1-2; the D is unclear. The CDR3 sequence is 12 residues long. The V end was cut by 5 bases, the J end by 7 bases, with 11 bases between. Germline V gives CDR1 SEHNR, CDR2 FQNEAQ (reference sequence). The CDR3 coding sequence is TGTGCCAGCAGCCCCGAAGTTTCTGGCTACACCTTC. Its protein is CASSPEVSGYTF.

The rearrangement uses TRBV6-6 and TRBJ2-1; D might be TRBD2 (6 bases). CDR3 length: 13 residues. Per the germline V gene, CDR1 is MNHNY and CDR2 is SVGAGI (reference sequence). Trimming cost V 5 bases and J 9 bases, with 14 bases left between them. The CDR3 protein is CASSLLANGEQFF. CDR3 bases: TGTGCCAGCAGTCTTCTAGCGAACGGTGAGCAGTTCTTC.

The V and J genes are TRBV30 and TRBJ1-1, with TRBD1 matching over 8 bases. The CDR3 runs 11 residues. Trimming at V came to 8 bases and at J to 4 bases, leaving 3 bases not matched to a gene. Germline V gene lookup returns CDR1 GTSNPN and CDR2 SVGIG (reference sequence). The CDR3 loop is CASDRGTEAFF. The CDR3, as DNA: TGTGCCAGTGACAGGGGCACTGAAGCTTTCTTT.

The V call is TRBV19, the J call TRBJ2-2; the D gene could be TRBD1 or TRBD2 (6 bases each). The length of the CDR3 is 13 residues. The germline V and J ends were trimmed by 7 bases and 10 bases, with 16 bases remaining between them. In germline, CDR1 is LNHDA, CDR2 SQIVND (reference sequence). DNA for the CDR3: TGTGCCAGTACCTCCTGGGGGGCCAAGGAGCTGTTTTTT. Protein product: CASTSWGAKELFF.